The 4 T cell receptor beta chains below were found in one sample sequenced in a study of Graves' ophthalmopathy and Graves' hyperthyroidism. TCR beta CDR3 regions were amplified from RNA transcripts. HTBI-primed first-round RT-PCR preceded second-round multiplex PCR. Using its own MiXCR run on the multiplex PCR reads, TCRdb lists one record per CDR3 protein. There are roughly 600,000 distinct CDR3 sequences in the sample; just under 40% occur only once, and about 4.2% lies in the top ten. The specimen sequenced was peripheral blood or thyroid tissue (not recorded which). The origin of the receptors is an adult man with Graves' hyperthyroidism.

At least ten counts were recorded for this clonotype. The chain links TRBV5-1 to TRBJ2-5; 7 positions agree with TRBD2. Per the germline V gene, CDR1 is SGHRS and CDR2 is YFSETQ. J lost 3 bases, V lost 5 bases, and 10 bases had no gene match. The CDR3 runs to 15 residues. CDR3 residues: CASSLVGREEETQYF. The CDR3 coding sequence is TGCGCCAGCAGTCTTGTTGGGAGGGAAGAAGAGACCCAGTACTTC.

This clonotype was counted at least ten times. One junction end disagrees with the germline gene, perhaps due to a read error. The chain couples TRBV10-3 to TRBJ1-1, with 9 bases that match TRBD1. Looked up from germline, CDR1 is ENHRY and CDR2 is SYGVKD. CDR3 length: 15 residues. For the CDR3, the DNA is TGTGCCATCAGACCCAGACAGGGGGAGGAATCTGAAGCTCTCTTT. This sequence encodes CAIRPRQGEESEALF.

In its sample, this clonotype was seen a few times. This chain joins TRBV7-9 and TRBJ2-2; 12 nucleotides line up with TRBD2. V lost 5 bases and J lost 0; bases outside the gene matches: 16. The CDR3 is made up of 21 amino acids. The germline CDR1 and CDR2 sequences are SEHNR and FQNEAQ (reference sequence). Here the CDR3 reads CASSLYPLGLAGGPNTGELFF. In DNA form, the CDR3 reads TGTGCCAGCAGCCTCTACCCCCTGGGGCTAGCGGGGGGGCCGAACACCGGGGAGCTGTTTTTT.

This clonotype appeared a few times. The rearrangement links TRBV11-2 to TRBJ2-3; TRBD2 matches 9 bases. Germline V gives CDR1 SGHAT, CDR2 FQNNGV. The CDR3 runs to 16 residues. V shed 8 bases and J 0 bases; nucleotides not matched to a gene: 9. The CDR3 sequence: CASSSLSGGSTDTQYF. For the CDR3, the DNA is TGTGCCAGCTCGTCCTTGAGCGGGGGGAGCACAGATACGCAGTATTTT.